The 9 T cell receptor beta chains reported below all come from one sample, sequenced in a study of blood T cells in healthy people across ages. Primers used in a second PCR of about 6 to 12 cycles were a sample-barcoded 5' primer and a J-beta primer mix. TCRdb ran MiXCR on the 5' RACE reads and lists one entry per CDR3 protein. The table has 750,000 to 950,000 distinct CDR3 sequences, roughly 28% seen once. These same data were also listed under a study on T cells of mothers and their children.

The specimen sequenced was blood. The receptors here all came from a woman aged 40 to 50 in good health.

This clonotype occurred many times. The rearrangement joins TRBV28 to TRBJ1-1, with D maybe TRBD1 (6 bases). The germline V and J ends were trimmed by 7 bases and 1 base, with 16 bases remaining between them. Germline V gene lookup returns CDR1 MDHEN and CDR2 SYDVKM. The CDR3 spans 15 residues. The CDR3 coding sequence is TGTGCCAGCACCACCGGGGGGGCCTGGAACACTGAAGCTTTCTTT. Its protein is CASTTGGAWNTEAFF.

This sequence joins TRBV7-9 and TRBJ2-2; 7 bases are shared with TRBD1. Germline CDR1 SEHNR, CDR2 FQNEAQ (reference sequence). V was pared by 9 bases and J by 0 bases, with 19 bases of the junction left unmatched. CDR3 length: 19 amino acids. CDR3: CASQNGQVSTGPNTGELFF. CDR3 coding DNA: TGTGCCAGTCAGAACGGACAGGTCTCCACAGGCCCGAACACCGGGGAGCTGTTTTTT.

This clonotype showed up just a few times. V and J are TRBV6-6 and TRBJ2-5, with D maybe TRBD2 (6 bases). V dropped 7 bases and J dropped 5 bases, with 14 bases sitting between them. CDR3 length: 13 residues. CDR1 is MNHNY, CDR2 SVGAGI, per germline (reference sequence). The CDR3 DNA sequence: TGTGCCAGCACTACAGGCGGGGTGGAGACCCAGTACTTC. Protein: CASTTGGVETQYF.

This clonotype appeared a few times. CDR3 amino acids: CASSSQAGNTEAFF. The DNA of the CDR3 is TGCGCCAGCTCCAGCCAAGCAGGGAACACTGAAGCTTTCTTT. This rearrangement joins TRBV4-1 to TRBJ1-1; D call uncertain. V was cut by 8 bases and J by 1 base, with 14 bases left in between. Germline loops: CDR1 MGHRA, CDR2 YSYEKL. The CDR3 totals 14 residues.

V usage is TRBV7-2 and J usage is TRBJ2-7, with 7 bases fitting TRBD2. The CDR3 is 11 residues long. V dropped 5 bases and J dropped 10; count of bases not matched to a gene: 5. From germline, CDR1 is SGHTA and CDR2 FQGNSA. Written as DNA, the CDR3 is TGTGCCAGCAGCGCCCGGGACTACCAGTACTTC. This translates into CASSARDYQYF.

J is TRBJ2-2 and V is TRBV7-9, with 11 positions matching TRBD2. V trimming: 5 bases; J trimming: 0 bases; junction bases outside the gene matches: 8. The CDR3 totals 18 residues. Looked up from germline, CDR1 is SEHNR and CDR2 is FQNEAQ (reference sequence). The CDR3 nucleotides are TGTGCCAGCAGCGAACCGGGACTAGCGGCGACGAACACCGGGGAGCTGTTTTTT. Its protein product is CASSEPGLAATNTGELFF.

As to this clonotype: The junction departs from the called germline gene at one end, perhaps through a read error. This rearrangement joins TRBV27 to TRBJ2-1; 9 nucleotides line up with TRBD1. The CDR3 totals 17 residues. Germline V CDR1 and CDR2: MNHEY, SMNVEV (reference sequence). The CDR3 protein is CASSRQGVGISYSEQFF. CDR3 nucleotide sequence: TGTGCCAGCAGTAGACAGGGGGTGGGAATCTCCTACAGTGAGCAGTTCTTC.

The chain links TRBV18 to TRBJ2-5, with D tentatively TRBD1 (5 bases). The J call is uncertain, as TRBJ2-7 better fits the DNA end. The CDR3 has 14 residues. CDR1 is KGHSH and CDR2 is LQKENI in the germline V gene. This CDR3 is CASSPADTCYEQYF. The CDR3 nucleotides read TGTGCCAGCTCACCAGCGGACACCTGCTACGAGCAGTACTTC.

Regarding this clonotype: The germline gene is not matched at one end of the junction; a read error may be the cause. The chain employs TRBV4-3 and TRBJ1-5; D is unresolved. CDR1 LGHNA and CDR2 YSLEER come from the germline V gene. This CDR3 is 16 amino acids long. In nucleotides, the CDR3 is TGCGCCAGCAGCCAAGAGGCCAACCAGAGGAGTCAGCCTCAGCATTTT. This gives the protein CASSQEANQRSQPQHF.